This paragraph reports one TCR beta chain. What this receptor recognizes is not known. Per-nucleotide qualities are absent, and no much larger clonotype sits a single base away. RNA was extracted using the RNeasy kit, and roughly 0.45 to 1 ug of the RNA was reverse transcribed with random hexamers. The immunoSEQ multiplex PCR assay, which covers 54 Vbeta and 13 Jbeta segments, was used to amplify TCR beta CDR3 regions. PCR amplification bias was corrected by using a synthetic template baseline for primer optimization and computational correction. The published analysis was carried out like this. Reads were assigned to V, D and J genes according to IMGT and analyzed in immunoSEQ Analyzer, with only productive sequences retained. Clonality was computed as one minus Shannon entropy normalized by log2 of the number of productive unique sequences. For each patient and control, public and private clones were evaluated among the 100 most prevalent clones. Susac-specific clones were defined as absent from healthy and MS cohorts, over a thousand published viral clones and other ImmuneACCESS disease sequences. Using fastp at Q25 and MiXCR, TCRdb reprocessed the public reads and kept productive beta chains. Here each entry gathers all rows of one CDR3 protein and keeps the most common genes and DNA. It is TCRdb's table, rather than the study itself, that gives the V and J calls and clone size. Recorded for this sample are 56,000 or so distinct CDR3 sequences; approximately 95% of them occurred a single time. The ten largest clonotypes hold less than 0.95% of the sample.

This entry comes from a study of CD8 T cells in Susac syndrome (dated by TCRdb to about 2019). The study in broad terms: Of the Susac syndrome patients who were sequenced, more than 5 had clinically active disease and about 8 were in clinical remission. At the time of blood withdrawal, Susac syndrome patients were either therapy-naive, taking corticosteroids (with some also receiving IVIg), or on IVIg alone. The study used repertoire sequencing to test whether antigen drove CD8+ T cell activation and differentiation in Susac syndrome. Clonality of the CD8+ T cell repertoire was compared between 11 to 12 healthy donors, approximately 14 Susac syndrome patients and under 16 multiple sclerosis patients. The study at large found these results: Around 15 and five Susac-specific public clones were found in the total CD8+ and CD8+ TEMRA repertoires, respectively. The number of individuals in the TCR sequencing and HLA analysis was acknowledged as relatively small. Susac syndrome CD8+ repertoires showed clonal expansion, highest in CD8+ TEMRA cells and greater in clinically active than remitting patients.

The cysteine opens and the phenylalanine closes a CDR3 of 16 amino acids. Only CDR3 DNA remains: 48 bases, in frame from the first base. Sequences PRHDT (CDR1) and FYEKMQ (CDR2) are obtained from the germline V gene (reference sequence). A distance of 8 bases separates the germline ends of V and J, which lose 0 bases and 2 bases respectively. High-throughput TCR beta sequencing profiled peripheral blood CD8+ and CD4+ T cells from healthy donors, Susac syndrome patients and multiple sclerosis patients. The Susac syndrome patients fulfilled recently defined diagnostic criteria for either definite or probable disease. Bulk CD8+ and CD4+ T cells were purified by magnetic negative isolation, while CD8+ TEMRA cells were enriched using FACS. Blood was collected in EDTA tubes and processed within 24 hours, with PBMCs isolated through density gradient centrifugation. PBMCs intended for TCR sequencing were cryopreserved in liquid nitrogen and were subsequently thawed in a 37 degrees C water bath. Purity of sorted or isolated CD4+, CD8+ and CD8+ TEMRA cells was at least 90%.

Sequences were obtained from CD8+ T cells from PBMCs. The sequence was obtained from a human donor with Susac syndrome. The chain is encoded by TRBV13 joined to TRBJ2-6; the D gene remains uncertain. The CDR3 region: CASSLGLDAGANVLTF. The bases read TGTGCCAGCAGCTTAGGCCTAGATGCTGGGGCCAACGTCCTGACTTTC.